These 8 T cell receptor beta chains share one sample of origin, sequenced in a study of shared clonotypes between healthy human individuals. The naive CD8 population came from CD45RO-negative cells selected for CCR7, without terminally differentiated effector memory CD45RA+ cells. The method was immunoSEQ multiplex PCR; TCRdb's version includes in-frame clones alone and lacks a portion of them. The table includes 1.5 million to 2.5 million clones, 85% to 95% detected once. Sample: naive CD8+ T cells sorted from blood. The receptors were sampled from a man aged 18 to 35 in good health.

This clone showed up just once. This chain links TRBV27 with TRBJ2-2; no clear D gene. This CDR3 is built from 12 residues. The ends were cut back, 6 bases at V and 6 bases at J, with 8 bases in the middle. Germline V gene sequence: CDR1 MNHEY, CDR2 SMNVEV (reference sequence). DNA of the CDR3: TGTGCCAGCAGCCCCGCCGCCGGGGAGCTGTTTTTT. Amino acids: CASSPAAGELFF.

This clone is a singleton in its sample. The V and J genes are TRBV19 and TRBJ1-1, with a possible D match to TRBD1 (5 bases). This CDR3 spans 14 amino acids. Germline V lookup: CDR1 LNHDA, CDR2 SQIVND (reference sequence). The ends were cut back, 7 bases at V and 2 bases at J, with 14 bases in the middle. The CDR3 spells CASKTDSFNTEAFF. The DNA for the CDR3 is TGTGCCAGTAAGACAGACAGTTTCAACACTGAAGCTTTCTTT.

The count of this clone is one. The chain has TRBV6-5 and TRBJ2-7; 7 bases are shared with TRBD1. The CDR3 runs to 14 residues. With 7 bases clipped from V and 4 bases from J, the junction kept 10 bases outside the gene matches. Looked up from germline, CDR1 is MNHEY and CDR2 is SVGAGI. The CDR3: CASTETPGGYEQYF. The CDR3 DNA reads as TGTGCCAGCACCGAGACTCCAGGGGGATACGAGCAGTACTTC.

This chain joins TRBV9 and TRBJ1-2; D is possibly TRBD1 (5 bases). Germline loops: CDR1 SGDLS, CDR2 YYNGEE. The V end was cut by 4 bases, the J end by 3 bases, with 7 bases between. The CDR3 is made up of 12 amino acids. This CDR3 is CASSPGYYGYTF. CDR3 nucleotide sequence: TGTGCCAGCAGCCCAGGGTACTATGGCTACACCTTC.

A remark on this clone: This sample includes further DNA sequences coding for the same CDR3. The chain links TRBV28 to TRBJ2-1, with D possibly TRBD1 on 5 matching bases. Trimming pared 5 bases from V and 7 bases from J, leaving 6 bases between. The CDR3 contains 11 residues. Germline assignment: CDR1 MDHEN and CDR2 SYDVKM. CDR3 loop: CASSPGNEQFF. CDR3 bases: TGTGCCAGCAGTCCAGGGAATGAGCAGTTCTTC. Complete variable domain (other parts from reference TRBV28 and TRBJ2-1): DVKVTQSSRYLVKRTGEKVFLECVQDMDHENMFWYRQDPGLGLRLIYFSYDVKMKEKGDIPEGYSVSREKKERFSLILESASTNQTSMYLCASSPGNEQFFGPGTRLTVL.

The chain employs TRBV5-6 and TRBJ2-7, with D perhaps TRBD1 (6 bases). Germline CDR1 is SGHDT and CDR2 is YYEEEE. Trimming cost V 0 bases and J 0 bases, with 10 bases left between them. The CDR3 sequence is 15 residues long. CDR3 sequence: CASSLEGEHSYEQYF. The CDR3 DNA is TGTGCCAGCAGCTTGGAGGGGGAACACTCCTACGAGCAGTACTTC.

The chain links TRBV5-6 to TRBJ2-2; no clear D gene. In germline, CDR1 is SGHDT, CDR2 YYEEEE. Trimming took off 4 bases at V and 0 bases at J, with 10 bases between the two ends. The CDR3 sequence is 15 residues long. CDR3 bases: TGTGCCAGCAGCCCGATGGTAACGAACACCGGGGAGCTGTTTTTT. This codes for CASSPMVTNTGELFF.

The chain employs TRBV28 and TRBJ1-6; tentatively, D is TRBD1 (5 bases). V was cut by 2 bases and J by 6 bases, with 11 bases left in between. The CDR3 sequence is 15 residues long. Germline V gene lookup returns CDR1 MDHEN and CDR2 SYDVKM. Here the CDR3 reads CASSLTGTGNSPLHF. DNA of the CDR3: TGTGCCAGCAGTTTAACGGGGACGGGTAATTCACCCCTCCACTTT.